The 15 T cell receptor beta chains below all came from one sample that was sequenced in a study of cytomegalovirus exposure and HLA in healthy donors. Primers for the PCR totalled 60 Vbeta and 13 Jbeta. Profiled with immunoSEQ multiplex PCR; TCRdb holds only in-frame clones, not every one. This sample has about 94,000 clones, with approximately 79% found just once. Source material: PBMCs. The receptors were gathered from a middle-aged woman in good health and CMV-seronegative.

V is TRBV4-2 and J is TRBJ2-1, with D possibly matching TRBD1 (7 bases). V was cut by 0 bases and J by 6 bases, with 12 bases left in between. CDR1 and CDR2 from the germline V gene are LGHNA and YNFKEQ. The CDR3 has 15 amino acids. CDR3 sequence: CASSQDGQGGNEQFF. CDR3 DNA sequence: TGTGCCAGCAGCCAAGATGGCCAGGGGGGCAATGAGCAGTTCTTC.

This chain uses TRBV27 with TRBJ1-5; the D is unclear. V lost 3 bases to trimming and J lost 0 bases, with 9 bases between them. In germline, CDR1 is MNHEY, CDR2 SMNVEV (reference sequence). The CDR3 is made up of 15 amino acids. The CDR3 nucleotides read TGTGCCAGCAGTTTTACGGTTTATAGCAATCAGCCCCAGCATTTT. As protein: CASSFTVYSNQPQHF.

Here the CDR3 DNA reads TGTGCCAGCAGCCCGGGACTACAATCTAGCACAGATACGCAGTATTTT. Amino acids: CASSPGLQSSTDTQYF. The genes are TRBV5-4 and TRBJ2-3; 7 positions agree with TRBD2. The germline gives CDR1 SGHNT, CDR2 YYREEE (reference sequence). The CDR3 spans 16 residues. V shed 4 bases, J shed 0 bases, and the junction held 8 bases outside the gene matches.

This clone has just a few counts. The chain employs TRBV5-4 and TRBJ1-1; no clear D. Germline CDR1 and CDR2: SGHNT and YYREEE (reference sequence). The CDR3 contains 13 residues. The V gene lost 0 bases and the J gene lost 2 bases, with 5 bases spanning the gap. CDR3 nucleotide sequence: TGTGCCAGCAGCTTGGGTCCAAACACTGAAGCTTTCTTT. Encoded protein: CASSLGPNTEAFF.

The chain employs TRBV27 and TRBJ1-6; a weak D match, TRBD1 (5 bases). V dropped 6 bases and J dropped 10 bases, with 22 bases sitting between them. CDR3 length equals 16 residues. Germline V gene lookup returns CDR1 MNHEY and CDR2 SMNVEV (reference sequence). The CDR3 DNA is TGTGCCAGCAGCTTAGCTATCCGACAGTGGAACTCACCCCTCCACTTT. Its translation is CASSLAIRQWNSPLHF.

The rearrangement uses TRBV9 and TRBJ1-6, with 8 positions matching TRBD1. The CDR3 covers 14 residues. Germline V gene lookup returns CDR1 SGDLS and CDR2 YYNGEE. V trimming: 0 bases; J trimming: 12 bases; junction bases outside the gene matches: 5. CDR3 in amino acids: CASSVGDRGLPLHF. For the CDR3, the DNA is TGTGCCAGCAGCGTAGGTGACAGGGGTTTACCCCTCCACTTT.

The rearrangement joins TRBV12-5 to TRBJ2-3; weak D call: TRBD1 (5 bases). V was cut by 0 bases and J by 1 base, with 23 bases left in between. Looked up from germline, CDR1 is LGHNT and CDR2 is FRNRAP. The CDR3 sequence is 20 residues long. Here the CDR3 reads CASGLVLGQMRHLRTDTQYF. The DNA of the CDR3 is TGTGCTAGTGGTTTGGTCCTTGGACAAATGAGACACCTCCGCACAGATACGCAGTATTTT.

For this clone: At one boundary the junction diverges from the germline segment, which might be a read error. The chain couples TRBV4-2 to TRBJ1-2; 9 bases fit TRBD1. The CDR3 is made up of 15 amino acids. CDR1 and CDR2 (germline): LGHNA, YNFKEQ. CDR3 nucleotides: TGTGCCAGCAGCCCGCGGACAGGGGACGACTATGGCTACCCCTTC. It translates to CASSPRTGDDYGYPF.

This chain's CDR3 is CATSRNPGAGKETQYF. Written as DNA, the CDR3 is TGTGCCACCAGCAGAAACCCTGGGGCGGGGAAGGAGACCCAGTACTTC. V usage is TRBV15 and J usage is TRBJ2-5, with TRBD2 as a possible D gene (6 bases). Between the trimmed V and J ends, which lost 2 bases and 5 bases, there was a span of 18 bases. The CDR3 loop spans 16 amino acids. Germline values: CDR1 LNHNV, CDR2 YYDKDF (reference sequence).

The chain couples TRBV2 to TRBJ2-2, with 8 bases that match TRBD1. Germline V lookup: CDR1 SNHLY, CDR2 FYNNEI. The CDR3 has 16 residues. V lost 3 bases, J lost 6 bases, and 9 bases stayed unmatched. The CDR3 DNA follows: TGTGCCAGCAGTGAGACGCAGGGGGCCTTGGCCGGGGAGCTGTTTTTT. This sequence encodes CASSETQGALAGELFF.

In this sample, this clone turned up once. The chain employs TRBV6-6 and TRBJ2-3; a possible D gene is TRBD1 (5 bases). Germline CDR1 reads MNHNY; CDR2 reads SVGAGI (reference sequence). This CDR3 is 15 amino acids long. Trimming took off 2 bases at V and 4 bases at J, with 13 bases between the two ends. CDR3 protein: CASSYPTQAPDTQYF. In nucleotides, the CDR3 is TGTGCCAGCAGTTACCCTACACAGGCCCCAGATACGCAGTATTTT.

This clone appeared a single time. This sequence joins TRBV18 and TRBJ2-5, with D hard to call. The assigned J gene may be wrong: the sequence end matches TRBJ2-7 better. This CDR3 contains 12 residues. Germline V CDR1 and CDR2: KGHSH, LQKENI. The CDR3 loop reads CASSSSSYEQYF. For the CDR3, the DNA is TGTGCCAGCTCATCCTCATCCTACGAGCAGTACTTC.

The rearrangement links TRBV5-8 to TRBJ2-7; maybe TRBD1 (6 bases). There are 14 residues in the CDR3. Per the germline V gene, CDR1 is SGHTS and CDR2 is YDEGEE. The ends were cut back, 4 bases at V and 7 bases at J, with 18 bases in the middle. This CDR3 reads CASSLGTGSREQYF. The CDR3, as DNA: TGTGCCAGCAGCCTCGGTACAGGGTCGAGAGAGCAGTACTTC.

CDR3 loop: CASSPPGSGGFYEQYF. The CDR3 DNA follows: TGTGCCAGCTCACCACCGGGCAGCGGGGGCTTCTACGAGCAGTACTTC. The rearrangement uses TRBV18 and TRBJ2-7, with 8 bases matching TRBD2. Germline CDR1 is KGHSH and CDR2 is LQKENI. Unmatched junction bases numbered 7, after V lost 0 bases and J lost 3 bases. The CDR3 is 16 amino acids.

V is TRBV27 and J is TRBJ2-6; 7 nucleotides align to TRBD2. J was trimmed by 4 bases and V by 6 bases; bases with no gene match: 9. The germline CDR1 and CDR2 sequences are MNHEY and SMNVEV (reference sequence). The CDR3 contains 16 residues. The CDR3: CASRSLGGVGANVLTF. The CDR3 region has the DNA TGTGCCAGCAGATCGCTGGGAGGGGTAGGGGCCAACGTCCTGACTTTC.